Following are 24 T cell receptor beta chains from one sample sequenced in a study of T cells in Graves' hyperthyroidism and ophthalmopathy (dated by TCRdb to the late 2010s). The library was produced with multiplex PCR. The reads were generated on an Illumina HiSeq 2000. Amplification of TCR beta CDR3 regions was carried out from RNA transcripts. A first-round RT-PCR of the TCR CDR3 used the HTBI primer set with the Qiagen OneStep RT-PCR kit. TCRdb itself trimmed the public reads at Q25 with fastp, ran MiXCR and retained productive beta chains. All rows with the same CDR3 protein become a single entry with the most common DNA and genes. The sample yields about 420,000 distinct CDR3 sequences; roughly 14% were counted once. The top ten clones comprise 12% to 15% of the sample. The sequencing sample was made of blood. The source of these receptors is a woman under 30 with Graves' hyperthyroidism.

This clonotype was observed a handful of times. The chain is built from TRBV2 and TRBJ1-6; D unresolved. The CDR3 is 16 amino acids. Germline V gene lookup returns CDR1 SNHLY and CDR2 FYNNEI. Trimming shortened V by 8 bases and J by 0 bases, and 14 bases separated the two germline ends. The CDR3 coding sequence is TGTGCCAGCTCCATTTCGGGTGGCTCCTATAATTCACCCCTCCACTTT. Translating gives CASSISGGSYNSPLHF.

The chain has TRBV4-1 and TRBJ2-1; no clear D. This CDR3 region has 15 residues. The germline CDR1 and CDR2 sequences are MGHRA and YSYEKL. The ends were cut back, 1 base at V and 0 bases at J, with 7 bases in the middle. CDR3 sequence: CASSQGTVSYNEQFF. For the CDR3, the DNA is TGCGCCAGCAGCCAAGGTACGGTCTCCTACAATGAGCAGTTCTTC.

This clonotype came up once. A clone one base away is much larger, so this may be a read error. The chain employs TRBV7-9 and TRBJ2-3, with no clear D. V was pared by 2 bases and J by 0 bases, with 12 bases between. This CDR3 is 16 amino acids long. CDR1 SEHNR and CDR2 FQNEAQ come from the germline V gene (reference sequence). The CDR3 coding sequence is TGTGCCAGCAGCTTAACATATGGAAGTAGCACAGATACGCAGTATTTT. Translation gives CASSLTYGSSTDTQYF.

This clonotype was recorded many times. CDR3 DNA: TGTGCCACCAGTGATCCAGGCGTCGACATTCAGTACTTC. The encoded protein is CATSDPGVDIQYF. This rearrangement joins TRBV24-1 to TRBJ2-4, with D unresolved. V was pared by 3 bases and J by 8 bases, with 10 bases between. Germline CDR1 is KGHDR and CDR2 is SFDVKD. The CDR3 runs to 13 residues.

This clonotype showed up many times. The chain combines TRBV7-8 with TRBJ2-1; TRBD2 aligns across 8 bases. Losses at the gene ends were 4 bases for V and 6 bases for J; bases not matched to a gene: 8. The CDR3 extends over 15 amino acids. Germline assignment: CDR1 SGHVS and CDR2 FQNEAQ. This CDR3 is CASSSPTSGINEQFF. The CDR3 nucleotides read TGTGCCAGCAGCTCCCCCACTAGCGGTATCAATGAGCAGTTCTTC.

This clonotype was seen at least ten times. The chain is built from TRBV29-1 and TRBJ2-3, with D perhaps TRBD2 (5 bases). Trimming took 6 bases from V and 7 from J, leaving 17 bases between them. This CDR3 has 13 residues. CDR1 and CDR2 (germline): SQVTM, ANQGSEA. The DNA of the CDR3 is TGCAGCGTGCATACCCCACGGGATAATACGCAGTATTTT. This codes for CSVHTPRDNTQYF.

The chain links TRBV20-1 to TRBJ1-2, with a weak D call TRBD1 (5 bases). This CDR3 is built from 14 residues. The germline CDR1 and CDR2 sequences are DFQATT and SNEGSKA (reference sequence). The ends were cut back, 3 bases at V and 6 bases at J, with 17 bases in the middle. Here the CDR3 DNA reads TGCAGTGCTAGCTCTTACGGGGGGGATAATGGCTACACCTTC. Protein: CSASSYGGDNGYTF.

In this sample, this clonotype turned up a few times. The gene calls are TRBV7-8 and TRBJ1-5; D may be TRBD1 (5 bases). V was clipped by 3 bases and J by 2 bases, with 17 bases between them. The CDR3 spans 17 residues. Germline V gives CDR1 SGHVS, CDR2 FQNEAQ. The CDR3 nucleotides read TGTGCCAGCAGCTTGCCACCTCGGGGCGCAGGCAATCAGCCCCAGCATTTT. Translated, it gives CASSLPPRGAGNQPQHF.

In its sample, this clonotype was seen a few times. The genes are TRBV20-1 and TRBJ1-1; tentative D call: TRBD1 (5 bases). Germline CDR1 is DFQATT and CDR2 is SNEGSKA (reference sequence). This CDR3 contains 14 residues. Deletions cut 3 bases from V and 1 base from J, with 12 bases between. This chain's CDR3 is CSASWQGGNTEAFF. In nucleotides, the CDR3 is TGCAGTGCTAGTTGGCAGGGTGGGAACACTGAAGCTTTCTTT.

This clonotype came up many times. The chain recombines TRBV7-2 with TRBJ2-5; no reliable D call. The CDR3 sequence is 16 residues long. V was pared by 3 bases and J by 3 bases, with 17 bases between. Germline CDR1 SGHTA, CDR2 FQGNSA. The CDR3 here is CASSFSRTSVKETQYF. As DNA, the CDR3 is TGTGCCAGCAGCTTTTCCAGGACGTCCGTTAAAGAGACCCAGTACTTC.

The CDR3 bases are TGCAGCGTGGGGCAGTTGAACACTGAAGCTTTCTTT. Translation: CSVGQLNTEAFF. The chain carries TRBV29-1 and TRBJ1-1; TRBD1 might be the D (5 bases). Germline-derived CDR1 and CDR2 are SQVTM and ANQGSEA. The germline V and J ends were trimmed by 6 bases and 0 bases, with 8 bases remaining between them. This CDR3 comprises 12 residues. Complete variable domain (other parts from reference TRBV29-1 and TRBJ1-1): SAVISQKPSRDICQRGTSLTIQCQVDSQVTMMFWYRQQPGQSLTLIATANQGSEATYESGFVIDKFPISRPNLTFSTLTVSNMSPEDSSIYLCSVGQLNTEAFFGQGTRLTVV.

This clonotype showed up many times. This rearrangement joins TRBV28 to TRBJ1-1; D gene unclear. Trimming shortened V by 4 bases and J by 8 bases, and 5 bases separated the two germline ends. The CDR3 loop spans 10 amino acids. Germline V gene data show CDR1 as MDHEN and CDR2 as SYDVKM. The CDR3 loop reads CASSSREAFF. DNA of the CDR3: TGTGCCAGCAGTTCCCGCGAAGCTTTCTTT.

In this sample, this clonotype turned up a few times. The chain joins TRBV10-3 to TRBJ1-2; D unresolved. The V gene's germline CDR1 is ENHRY and CDR2 SYGVKD. The V and J ends lost 8 bases and 5 bases respectively, with 12 bases between them. The CDR3 is made up of 12 amino acids. CDR3 region: CAISAGEYGYTF. For the CDR3, the DNA is TGTGCCATCTCGGCGGGCGAATATGGCTACACCTTC.

This clonotype was counted only a few times. The chain joins TRBV6-1 to TRBJ2-7; D possibly corresponds to TRBD2 (6 bases). The germline V gene encodes CDR1 MNHNS and CDR2 SASEGT. The CDR3 covers 16 residues. The V end was cut by 7 bases, the J end by 2 bases, with 21 bases between. CDR3 bases: TGTGCCAGCACTAAAGGGGACCGAACTAGCCCCTACGAGCAGTACTTC. Its translation: CASTKGDRTSPYEQYF.

This clonotype showed up many times. V usage is TRBV11-2 and J usage is TRBJ2-6, with D tentatively TRBD1 (5 bases). This CDR3 comprises 16 residues. V lost 7 bases to trimming and J lost 0 bases, with 13 bases between them. Germline V gives CDR1 SGHAT, CDR2 FQNNGV. CDR3 sequence reads: CASTQRGFSGANVLTF. DNA for the CDR3: TGTGCCAGCACCCAAAGGGGCTTCTCTGGGGCCAACGTCCTGACTTTC.

The chain is built from TRBV4-3 and TRBJ2-1; TRBD2 matches at 8 bases. The CDR3 is 17 amino acids. Trimming cost V 0 bases and J 10 bases; bases outside gene matches: 14. Germline V gives CDR1 LGHNA, CDR2 YSLEER. The CDR3 reads CASSQDLRGAPSGEQFF. CDR3 DNA sequence: TGCGCCAGCAGCCAAGATCTGCGGGGGGCGCCTTCGGGGGAGCAGTTCTTC.

This clonotype was counted ten times or more. V gene TRBV20-1 combines with J gene TRBJ1-2; D is undetermined. This CDR3 comprises 17 residues. Germline-derived CDR1 and CDR2 are DFQATT and SNEGSKA (reference sequence). The V gene lost 0 bases and the J gene lost 4 bases, with 21 bases spanning the gap. CDR3 loop: CSARDSHRPGLTYGYTF. The CDR3 region has the DNA TGCAGTGCTAGAGACTCACACCGCCCCGGGCTCACCTATGGCTACACCTTC.

As concerns this clonotype: One junction end does not reproduce the germline sequence, and a read error may be involved. The chain recombines TRBV5-1 with TRBJ1-2, with 11 bases fitting TRBD1. Germline-derived CDR1 and CDR2 are SGHRS and YFSETQ. This CDR3 spans 14 amino acids. The DNA of the CDR3 is TGCGCCTGCAGCCCATCGGGACAGGGGGACGGCTACACCTTC. Protein sequence: CACSPSGQGDGYTF.

The chain couples TRBV5-1 to TRBJ2-5; 11 nucleotides line up with TRBD1. Germline V gene lookup returns CDR1 SGHRS and CDR2 YFSETQ. After removal of 2 bases from V and 4 bases from J, the junction contained 7 bases not matched to a gene. The CDR3 contains 16 residues. The CDR3 coding sequence is TGCGCCAGCAGCTTCACTGGACAGGGGGCGGGAGAGACCCAGTACTTC. Amino acid sequence: CASSFTGQGAGETQYF.

In this sample, this clonotype turned up many times. V is TRBV20-1 and J is TRBJ2-7; TRBD1 aligns across 7 bases. CDR3 length: 14 residues. CDR1 is DFQATT and CDR2 is SNEGSKA in the germline V gene (reference sequence). Trimming removed 3 bases from V and 5 bases from J; junction bases left unmatched: 10. CDR3: CSASPSGRGNEQYF. In DNA form, the CDR3 reads TGCAGTGCTAGTCCCAGCGGCAGGGGGAACGAGCAGTACTTC.

This clonotype was counted ten times or more. J is TRBJ2-1 and V is TRBV11-2; no reliable D call. The germline V gene encodes CDR1 SGHAT and CDR2 FQNNGV. Trimming removed 2 bases at V and 15 bases at J, with 11 bases between. There are 11 residues in the CDR3. The CDR3 DNA reads TGTGCCAGCAGCTTATTCCTAGATCGGTTCTTC. It translates to CASSLFLDRFF.

In this sample, this clonotype turned up many times. The J gene is TRBJ2-7, the V gene TRBV7-9; perhaps D is TRBD1 or TRBD2 (5 bases each). This CDR3 comprises 16 residues. Trimming removed 5 bases from V and 2 bases from J, with 19 bases in between. CDR1 and CDR2 from the germline V gene are SEHNR and FQNEAQ (reference sequence). CDR3 nucleotides: TGTGCCAGCAGCCTTCACGGGACGGCCGTTACCTACGAGCAGTACTTC. Its protein product is CASSLHGTAVTYEQYF.

In this sample, this clonotype turned up a few times. The J gene is TRBJ2-3, the V gene TRBV20-1; 11 bases agree with TRBD2. V was pared by 6 bases and J by 2 bases, with 4 bases of the junction left unmatched. Germline-derived CDR1 and CDR2 are DFQATT and SNEGSKA (reference sequence). This CDR3 has 14 amino acids. The CDR3 region is CSARLAGYTDTQYF. CDR3 nucleotide sequence: TGCAGTGCCAGACTAGCGGGATACACAGATACGCAGTATTTT.

This clonotype has a count of ten or more. The chain combines TRBV28 with TRBJ2-2; no firm D call. CDR1 is MDHEN, CDR2 SYDVKM, per germline. Trimming pared 2 bases from V and 0 bases from J, leaving 7 bases between. CDR3 size: 15 residues. CDR3 in DNA: TGTGCCAGCAGTTTACTTGGGGCGAACACCGGGGAGCTGTTTTTT. This encodes CASSLLGANTGELFF.